The 26 T cell receptor beta chains presented below share a single source sample, sequenced in a study of cytomegalovirus exposure and HLA in healthy donors listed by TCRdb under 2017. The library was built by means of the immunoSEQ multiplex PCR assay. The multiplex PCR relied on a mix of 60 forward primers for TCR Vbeta segments and 13 reverse primers for TCR Jbeta segments. TCRdb's version of the immuneACCESS table is confined to in-frame rearrangements and falls short of the full clone set. An unresolved V gene accounts for under half of the shortfall where checked; the remainder is of unknown origin. In this sample's table one finds around 100,000 clones. Roughly 3.5% of the sample is in the top ten clones. Sample: PBMCs. The receptors derive from a man in his thirties or forties in good health and CMV-seronegative.

The rearrangement uses TRBV6-6 and TRBJ1-2, with 8 bases aligning to TRBD1. Trimming at V came to 4 bases and at J to 6 bases, leaving 7 bases not matched to a gene. The CDR3 has 14 residues. Germline CDR1 is MNHNY and CDR2 is SVGAGI (reference sequence). CDR3 nucleotides: TGTGCCAGCAGTTTAACAGGGGGAACAGATGGCTACACCTTC. Its protein is CASSLTGGTDGYTF.

CDR3 coding DNA: TGTGCCAGCGCCTCAGGTCTTGACGGAAACACCATATATTTT. Protein sequence: CASASGLDGNTIYF. The chain couples TRBV7-2 to TRBJ1-3, with D uncertain. Germline CDR1 reads SGHTA; CDR2 reads FQGNSA. V gave up 8 bases and J gave up 4 bases, with 15 bases separating them. The CDR3 totals 14 residues.

The chain couples TRBV5-1 to TRBJ2-5; TRBD2 is a possible D gene (5 bases). V was clipped by 2 bases and J by 1 base, with 12 bases between them. CDR3 size: 15 residues. CDR1 and CDR2 (germline): SGHRS, YFSETQ. The CDR3 bases are TGCGCCAGCAGCTTCTCCATAGGAGGCCAAGAGACCCAGTACTTC. As protein: CASSFSIGGQETQYF.

V gene TRBV21-1 combines with J gene TRBJ1-5. TRBV21-1 is termed a pseudogene. The CDR3 is 16 residues long. The CDR3 loop reads CASSKVGDPLGRPQHF. The CDR3 coding sequence is TGTGCCAGCAGCAAAGTTGGCGACCCCCTTGGGAGGCCCCAGCATTTT.

V usage is TRBV5-4 and J usage is TRBJ2-7, with 8 bases fitting TRBD2. CDR1 is SGHNT and CDR2 is YYREEE in the germline V gene (reference sequence). This CDR3 comprises 14 residues. The ends lost 4 bases at V and 0 bases at J; junction bases unmatched: 3. The DNA for the CDR3 is TGTGCCAGCAGCATTACTAGCGGCTCCTACGAGCAGTACTTC. The encoded protein is CASSITSGSYEQYF. Filled out from reference TRBV5-4 and TRBJ2-7, the complete variable domain reads ETGVTQSPTHLIKTRGQQVTLRCSSQSGHNTVSWYQQALGQGPQFIFQYYREEENGRGNFPPRFSGLQFPNYSSELNVNALELDDSALYLCASSITSGSYEQYFGPGTRLTVT.

This sequence joins TRBV29-1 and TRBJ1-5; D possibly corresponds to TRBD1 (6 bases). V lost 4 bases to trimming and J lost 7 bases, with 14 bases between them. This CDR3 region has 13 residues. Germline V CDR1 and CDR2: SQVTM, ANQGSEA. The CDR3 DNA follows: TGCAGCGTTGGGGGGGGCGGTGGGCAGCCCCAGCATTTT. This codes for CSVGGGGGQPQHF.

The chain carries TRBV9 and TRBJ2-1; 10 nucleotides line up with TRBD2. From germline, CDR1 is SGDLS and CDR2 YYNGEE. The trim removed 5 bases at V and 8 bases at J, leaving 7 bases unmatched. This CDR3 comprises 14 residues. The CDR3 reads CASRASGGSDEQFF. In DNA form, the CDR3 reads TGTGCCAGCAGAGCTAGCGGGGGATCAGATGAGCAGTTCTTC.

The rearrangement uses TRBV5-1 and TRBJ2-7; perhaps TRBD1 as D (5 bases). CDR3 length equals 15 residues. CDR1 is SGHRS and CDR2 is YFSETQ in the germline V gene. V was clipped by 2 bases and J by 6 bases, with 18 bases between them. The CDR3 nucleotides read TGCGCCAGCAGCTTCTTATCTGGGGCCCTCTCCGAGCAGTACTTC. Encoded protein: CASSFLSGALSEQYF.

The gene calls are TRBV5-1 and TRBJ2-5, with TRBD1 matching 10 bases. Trimming took 3 bases from V and 4 from J; bases not matched to a gene: 3. The CDR3 length is 14 residues. From germline, CDR1 is SGHRS and CDR2 YFSETQ. The CDR3 sequence: CASSWDRGSETQYF. DNA for the CDR3: TGCGCCAGCAGCTGGGACAGGGGTTCAGAGACCCAGTACTTC.

The rearrangement links TRBV11-1 to TRBJ2-1, with a tentative D call TRBD2 (6 bases). CDR3 length: 15 amino acids. V lost 5 bases and J lost 4, with 15 bases in between. Germline values: CDR1 SGHAT, CDR2 FQDESV (reference sequence). Here the CDR3 DNA reads TGTGCCAGCAGCCCGGGACTCCTAACATACAATGAGCAGTTCTTC. Protein product: CASSPGLLTYNEQFF.

The rearrangement joins TRBV15 to TRBJ1-6, with D perhaps TRBD1 (6 bases). Trimming removed 5 bases at V and 10 bases at J, with 18 bases between. Germline assignment: CDR1 LNHNV and CDR2 YYDKDF (reference sequence). This CDR3 comprises 15 residues. The CDR3 reads CATSLESGGISPLHF. In DNA form, the CDR3 reads TGTGCCACCAGCTTAGAATCGGGGGGCATATCACCCCTCCACTTT.

The chain couples TRBV29-1 to TRBJ1-2, with D possibly matching TRBD1 (5 bases). Germline V CDR1 and CDR2: SQVTM, ANQGSEA. CDR3 length: 12 amino acids. Trimming removed 6 bases from V and 4 bases from J, with 12 bases in between. The CDR3 spells CSVTGGIYGYTF. The CDR3 DNA is TGCAGCGTCACCGGGGGGATCTATGGCTACACCTTC.

The chain combines TRBV7-9 with TRBJ2-2, with a tentative D call TRBD2 (5 bases). The CDR3 totals 14 residues. V lost 3 bases to trimming and J lost 1 base, with 6 bases between them. Germline V lookup: CDR1 SEHNR, CDR2 FQNEAQ (reference sequence). CDR3 DNA sequence: TGTGCCAGCAGCTTTGCGGGGAACACCGGGGAGCTGTTTTTT. This translates into CASSFAGNTGELFF.

The chain joins TRBV5-6 to TRBJ2-1, with a possible D match to TRBD2 (6 bases). The germline V gene encodes CDR1 SGHDT and CDR2 YYEEEE. The V gene lost 2 bases and the J gene lost 3 bases, with 15 bases spanning the gap. This CDR3 has 16 amino acids. The CDR3 loop is CASSFRGVSYYNEQFF. The CDR3, as DNA: TGTGCCAGCAGCTTCCGCGGGGTCAGCTACTACAATGAGCAGTTCTTC.

V is TRBV7-9 and J is TRBJ2-7; D may be TRBD1 (6 bases). This CDR3 spans 14 amino acids. CDR1 is SEHNR and CDR2 is FQNEAQ in the germline V gene (reference sequence). V was trimmed by 5 bases and J by 5 bases, leaving 16 bases between them. CDR3 amino acids: CASSPRDNQDEQYF. CDR3 DNA: TGTGCCAGCAGCCCTAGGGACAATCAGGACGAGCAGTACTTC.

This chain uses TRBV7-2 with TRBJ2-5; 9 bases fit TRBD2. J was trimmed by 4 bases and V by 4 bases; bases with no gene match: 13. This CDR3 has 17 amino acids. Germline CDR1 is SGHTA and CDR2 is FQGNSA. The DNA for the CDR3 is TGTGCCAGCAGCTCGATCACCTCTAGCGGGGCCGGAGAGACCCAGTACTTC. This gives the protein CASSSITSSGAGETQYF.

The chain carries TRBV5-1 and TRBJ2-1; 7 nucleotides match TRBD2. The CDR3 has 15 residues. V gave up 2 bases and J gave up 5 bases; unmatched junction bases: 7. The germline gives CDR1 SGHRS, CDR2 YFSETQ. The CDR3 loop reads CASSFTLLADNEQFF. CDR3 nucleotides: TGCGCCAGCAGCTTTACCCTTCTAGCGGACAATGAGCAGTTCTTC.

The chain has TRBV4-1 and TRBJ2-3; no definite D call. The CDR3 extends over 11 amino acids. Germline loops: CDR1 MGHRA, CDR2 YSYEKL. The V gene lost 1 base and the J gene lost 8 bases, with 4 bases spanning the gap. Here the CDR3 reads CASSQGGTQYF. The CDR3, as DNA: TGCGCCAGCAGCCAAGGAGGTACGCAGTATTTT.

The V and J genes are TRBV9 and TRBJ1-1, with D perhaps TRBD1 (6 bases). Germline CDR1 and CDR2: SGDLS and YYNGEE. This CDR3 is built from 15 residues. The V end was cut by 3 bases, the J end by 1 base, with 13 bases between. For the CDR3, the DNA is TGTGCCAGCAGCGACTTACAGGGATGGAACACTGAAGCTTTCTTT. Its translation: CASSDLQGWNTEAFF. Drawing the rest from reference TRBV9 and TRBJ1-1, the complete variable domain is DSGVTQTPKHLITATGQRVTLRCSPRSGDLSVYWYQQSLDQGLQFLIQYYNGEERAKGNILERFSAQQFPDLHSELNLSSLELGDSALYFCASSDLQGWNTEAFFGQGTRLTVV.

This rearrangement joins TRBV10-3 to TRBJ1-6, with D perhaps matching TRBD1 (5 bases). The CDR3 has 15 residues. Germline V lookup: CDR1 ENHRY, CDR2 SYGVKD. Trimming stripped 8 bases from V and 0 bases from J, with 11 bases between. CDR3 DNA sequence: TGTGCCATCGGGGCAGATAGCTCCTATAATTCACCCCTCCACTTT. Protein: CAIGADSSYNSPLHF.

This chain links TRBV7-9 with TRBJ1-2; perhaps TRBD1 as D (6 bases). This CDR3 region has 12 residues. V lost 3 bases, J lost 8 bases, and 10 bases lay in between. Germline V gene data show CDR1 as SEHNR and CDR2 as FQNEAQ (reference sequence). For the CDR3, the DNA is TGTGCCAGCAGCTTCCGGGACAACGGCTACACCTTC. It specifies CASSFRDNGYTF.

V usage is TRBV11-2 and J usage is TRBJ1-1; TRBD1 matches at 10 bases. The CDR3 sequence is 11 residues long. With 8 bases clipped from V and 11 bases from J, the junction kept 5 bases outside the gene matches. CDR1 and CDR2 from the germline V gene are SGHAT and FQNNGV. The CDR3 coding sequence is TGTGCCAGCTTAGGGGGACAGGGGGCTTTCTTT. Translated, it gives CASLGGQGAFF.

The CDR3 DNA is TGTGCCAGCATCCCGGCTAGCGGGGGAATGAACACCGGGGAGCTGTTTTTT. Its translation: CASIPASGGMNTGELFF. This rearrangement joins TRBV28 to TRBJ2-2, with TRBD2 matching over 10 bases. This CDR3 has 17 amino acids. After removal of 7 bases from V and 1 base from J, the junction contained 9 bases not matched to a gene. Per germline, CDR1 MDHEN and CDR2 SYDVKM.

The V call is TRBV7-9, the J call TRBJ2-1; 12 nucleotides agree with TRBD2. J lost 8 bases, V lost 2 bases, and 10 bases had no gene match. From germline, CDR1 is SEHNR and CDR2 FQNEAQ (reference sequence). The CDR3 has 17 amino acids. CDR3 bases: TGTGCCAGCAGCTTATCGGGAACTAGCGGGGGGAGACATGAGCAGTTCTTC. It translates to CASSLSGTSGGRHEQFF.

The chain is built from TRBV11-2 and TRBJ1-3; 7 positions agree with TRBD1. V lost 7 bases to trimming and J lost 4 bases; unmatched junction nucleotides: 13. The CDR3 extends over 16 amino acids. Germline CDR1 is SGHAT and CDR2 is FQNNGV. The CDR3 coding sequence is TGTGCCAGCAACCACATTGACAGGGTTGCCGGAAACACCATATATTTT. This gives the protein CASNHIDRVAGNTIYF.

This chain links TRBV5-1 with TRBJ2-5, with 8 positions matching TRBD1. Per the germline V gene, CDR1 is SGHRS and CDR2 is YFSETQ. The J segment lost 3 bases and the V segment lost 2 bases, leaving 3 bases of the junction unmatched. The CDR3 spans 14 residues. CDR3 sequence (DNA): TGCGCCAGCAGCTTTCAGGGGGCGGAAGAGACCCAGTACTTC. It codes for CASSFQGAEETQYF.